Sequencing of this TCR beta chain was carried out in a study of cytomegalovirus exposure and HLA in healthy donors. Worth noting for this clone: What it binds is not known.

PCR was performed using 60 Vbeta and 13 Jbeta primers. TCRdb's copy holds only in-frame clones and misses some; the assay was immunoSEQ multiplex PCR. This repertoire shows 55,000 to 85,000 clones, 55% to 70% found once; its top ten account for 3%. CDR1 is SGHAT and CDR2 is FQNNGV in the germline V gene. This CDR3 has 16 amino acids. The V and J ends lost 7 bases and 4 bases, in that order; junction bases with no gene match: 12. Findings and limits, study-wide: Sequencing depth roughly uniform across donors was assumed in presence/absence analyses. With further analysis later on, most CMV-associated TCR beta chains appeared HLA-restricted. Because they were indistinguishable, some V segments, including TRBV6-2 and TRBV6-3, were excluded.

The sequenced sample was PBMCs. This clonotype was sampled from a woman between 45 and 60 years old in good health and CMV-seronegative. The V call is TRBV11-2, the J call TRBJ2-7; the match to TRBD1 covers 11 bases. This chain's CDR3 is CASKPIRGQGAYEQYF. The CDR3 DNA follows: TGTGCCAGCAAGCCAATTAGAGGACAGGGGGCTTACGAGCAGTACTTC. Looking up the rest from reference TRBV11-2 and TRBJ2-7 gives the full variable domain: EAGVAQSPRYKIIEKRQSVAFWCNPISGHATLYWYQQILGQGPKLLIQFQNNGVVDDSQLPKDRFSAERLKGVDSTLKIQPAKLEDSAVYLCASKPIRGQGAYEQYFGPGTRLTVT.